The clone carrying this TCR beta chain was detected only a few times. Possible read error: a much larger clone is one base away. TCR beta CDR3 regions were amplified from RNA. The TCR CDR3 was amplified in a first-round RT-PCR using the HTBI primer set. TCRdb independently ran MiXCR on the multiplex PCR reads; one entry per CDR3 protein. The sample records 200,000 to 250,000 distinct CDR3 sequences, about 17% being singletons. Uncontrolled infection, other autoimmune disease, pregnancy or lactation excluded patients. Every diagnosis used clinical symptoms, serum thyroxine and TRAb, thyroid ultrasound and orbital computed tomography. The PBMCs had their origin in 7.5 to 10 ml of fresh peripheral blood. The data were taken from a study of T cells in Graves' hyperthyroidism and ophthalmopathy. This CDR3 has 14 amino acids.

The sequencing sample was made of blood. The chain uses TRBV12-3 or TRBV12-4 and TRBJ1-1; no firm D call. This TCR came from a woman under 30 with Graves' ophthalmopathy. The CDR3 protein is CTSSLILENTEAFF. CDR3 sequence (DNA): TGTACCAGCAGTTTAATTCTGGAAAACACTGAAGCTTTCTTT.